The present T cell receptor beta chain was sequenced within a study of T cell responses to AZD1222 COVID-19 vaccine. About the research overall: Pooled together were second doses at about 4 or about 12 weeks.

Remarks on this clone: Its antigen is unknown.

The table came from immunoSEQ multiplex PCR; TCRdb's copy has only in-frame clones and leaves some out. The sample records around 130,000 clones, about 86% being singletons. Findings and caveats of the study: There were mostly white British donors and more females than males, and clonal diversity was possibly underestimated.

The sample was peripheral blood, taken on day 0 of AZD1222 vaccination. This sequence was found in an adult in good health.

CDR3: CASSIDLLRGIGYTF. The CDR3 region has the DNA TGTGCCAGTAGTATAGATCTATTAAGAGGGATTGGCTACACCTTC. The chain couples TRBV19 to TRBJ1-2, with D unresolved. Germline CDR1 and CDR2: LNHDA and SQIVND (reference sequence). This CDR3 spans 15 amino acids. Trimming took 0 bases from V and 7 from J, leaving 15 bases between them.